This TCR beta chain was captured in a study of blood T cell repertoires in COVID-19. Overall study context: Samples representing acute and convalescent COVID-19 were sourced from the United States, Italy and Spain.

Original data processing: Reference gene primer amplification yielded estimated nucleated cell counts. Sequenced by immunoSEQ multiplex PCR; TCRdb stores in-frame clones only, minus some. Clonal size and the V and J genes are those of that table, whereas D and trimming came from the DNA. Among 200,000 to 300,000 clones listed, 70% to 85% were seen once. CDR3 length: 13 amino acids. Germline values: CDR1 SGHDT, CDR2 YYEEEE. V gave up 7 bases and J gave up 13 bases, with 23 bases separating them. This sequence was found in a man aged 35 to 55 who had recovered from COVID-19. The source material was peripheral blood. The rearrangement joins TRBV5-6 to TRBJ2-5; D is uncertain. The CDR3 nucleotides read TGTGCCAGCGATCTATTTGGTAGTCCCCGTCGGTACTTC. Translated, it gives CASDLFGSPRRYF.